A selection of T cell receptor beta chains follows, all from one sample in a study of blood T cells in healthy people across ages. MiXCR, run by TCRdb on the 5' RACE reads, gives a single entry per CDR3 protein. The repertoire has under 1,100,000 distinct CDR3 sequences, about 25% of them found once; the top ten carry approximately 0.75%. A further study also used this sample, focusing on T cells of mothers and their children.

The sample consisted of blood. These receptors were collected from a girl aged 2 to 10 in good health. CDR3s include the opening cysteine and the closing phenylalanine or tryptophan. Fields, in order: CDR3 DNA, CDR3 protein, CDR3 length, clone size, V gene, J gene, D gene. A D gene is named only where the DNA matches it firmly. Clone size is not always given. Where it is, it says once, few, many or a class for expanded clones.

TGTGCTAGTGCTCGGGACAGCTTCTATGGCTACACCTTC	CASARDSFYGYTF	13	.	TRBV12-5	TRBJ1-2	TRBD1
TGTGCCAGCAGCTCCTCAGGGGCCGCCCTGGGTTTGGTCTTC	CASSSSGAALGLVF	14	.	TRBV9	TRBJ2-1	.
TGTGCCAGCAGCCGAGGGACTAGCGGGGCTAAGTCCTACGAGCAGTACTTC	CASSRGTSGAKSYEQYF	17	few	TRBV6-1	TRBJ2-7	TRBD2
TGTGCCAGCAGCCAAGGTGGAGGTGTGGCCCAGCATTTT	CASSQGGGVAQHF	13	few	TRBV6-5	TRBJ1-5	.
TGTGCCAGCAGCTCTCGGACTAGCGGGATCTACGAGCAGTACTTC	CASSSRTSGIYEQYF	15	few	TRBV3-1	TRBJ2-7	TRBD2
TGTGCCAGCAGTTACTCGACAGGGGCGAGCTACGAGCAGTACTTC	CASSYSTGASYEQYF	15	few	TRBV6-2/TRBV6-3	TRBJ2-7	TRBD1
TGCAGCGTTGACAGGGTACGGGACACTGAAGCTTTCTTT	CSVDRVRDTEAFF	13	few	TRBV29-1	TRBJ1-1	.
TGTGCCAGCAGCTTATACCCCCAAAGCACAGATACGCAGTATTTT	CASSLYPQSTDTQYF	15	.	TRBV7-6	TRBJ2-3	.
TGTGCCAGCATCGACGGAGGAGAGGGCAAAAACATTCAGTACTTC	CASIDGGEGKNIQYF	15	.	TRBV6-1	TRBJ2-4	.
TGTGCCAGCAGGACCGGGGGGACGCGGGTACATGGGCAGTTCTTC	CASRTGGTRVHGQFF	15	few	TRBV6-2/TRBV6-3	TRBJ2-1	TRBD2
TGCAGCGCGCTGGGGACGGGGTCCTACGAGCAGTACTTC	CSALGTGSYEQYF	13	.	TRBV29-1	TRBJ2-7	.
TGTGCCAGCCTAGCCGGCAGGAAAGAGACCCAGTACTTC	CASLAGRKETQYF	13	.	TRBV2	TRBJ2-5	.
TGCAGCGTTGTAGAAGGGAATGGCTACACCTTC	CSVVEGNGYTF	11	many	TRBV29-1	TRBJ1-2	.
TGCAGCGTGGGGGGTGGAAGTAGCATGAACACTGAAGCTTTCTTT	CSVGGGSSMNTEAFF	15	few	TRBV29-1	TRBJ1-1	.
TGCGCCAGCAGCCAAGGGGAGGGGGTACCCTACGAGCAGTACTTC	CASSQGEGVPYEQYF	15	.	TRBV4-3	TRBJ2-7	.
TGTGCCAGCAGCCAACTAGGATCTTCCTACGAGCAGTACTTC	CASSQLGSSYEQYF	14	.	TRBV4-2	TRBJ2-7	.
TGTGCCAGCAGTCCCTCTCCAGCGTACAATGAGCAGTTCTTC	CASSPSPAYNEQFF	14	.	TRBV28	TRBJ2-1	.
TGTGCCAGCAGCCCCAGCCTTACCGGGGAGCTGTTTTTT	CASSPSLTGELFF	13	.	TRBV5-6	TRBJ2-2	.
TGTGCCAGTTATTCCGGGACAGGGTATACTGAGCAGTTCTTC	CASYSGTGYTEQFF	14	few	TRBV6-5	TRBJ2-1	TRBD1
TGTGCCAGCAGTTTGGACGACAGGGAGATTTGGCATCAGCCCCAGCATTTT	CASSLDDREIWHQPQHF	17	few	TRBV12-3/TRBV12-4	TRBJ1-5	TRBD1
TGTGCCAGCAGCTTATCTAGCGGGTTCGACAATGAGCAGTTCTTC	CASSLSSGFDNEQFF	15	.	TRBV7-9	TRBJ2-1	TRBD2
TGCAGTGCTATCGGACTTACCTACGAGCAGTACTTC	CSAIGLTYEQYF	12	few	TRBV20-1	TRBJ2-7	.
TGTGCCAGCATCTCCCAGCCAGACACTGAAGCTCTCTTT	CASISQPDTEALF	13	few	TRBV28	TRBJ1-1	.
TGTGCCAGCAGCTTAAGTTTTGGGGGGTTGGAGACCCAGTACTTC	CASSLSFGGLETQYF	15	.	TRBV7-2	TRBJ2-5	.
TGTGCCGGCAGCTTAATCGGGGAGACCCAGTACTTC	CAGSLIGETQYF	12	few	TRBV7-9	TRBJ2-5	.
TGTGCCAGCAGTGAATATTCGGCAGGTTACACAGATACGCAGTATTTT	CASSEYSAGYTDTQYF	16	.	TRBV2	TRBJ2-3	.
TGCAGCGTTGTAGGACAGCAAATTGAAGCTTTCTTT	CSVVGQQIEAFF	12	.	TRBV29-1	TRBJ1-1	.
TGCAGTGCTAGAAAACGAGACTACGAGCAGTACTTC	CSARKRDYEQYF	12	.	TRBV20-1	TRBJ2-7	.
TGTGCCAGCAGCGGGGACAGGGCAGCCACTGAAGCTTTCTTT	CASSGDRAATEAFF	14	.	TRBV9	TRBJ1-1	TRBD1
TGCGGCGGAGGGACCTGGCAGACCCAGTACTTC	CGGGTWQTQYF	11	.	TRBV29-1	TRBJ2-5	.